Listed below are T cell receptor beta chains from one sample, sequenced in a study of shared clonotypes between healthy human individuals. The protocol was immunoSEQ multiplex PCR, while the TCRdb copy is restricted to in-frame clones and leaves out a portion. The sample contains under 750,000 clones, 72% of which appear only once. The sample consisted of memory CD4+ T cells sorted from blood. The receptors shown here come from a woman aged 25 to 39 in good health. Each CDR3 is given with its conserved first and last residue. The D gene is left open where the match is weak. Expanded clones get a size class; other rows say once, few or many, or leave the size out.

d_gene	v_gene	abundance	j_gene	CDR3aa	CDR3nt
NA	TRBV4-2	few	TRBJ1-1	CASMWDRNTEAFF	TGTGCCAGCATGTGGGACCGGAACACTGAAGCTTTCTTT
NA	TRBV5-1	NA	TRBJ1-1	CASSSGTLYTEAFF	TGCGCCAGCAGCTCCGGGACACTCTACACTGAAGCTTTCTTT
TRBD2	TRBV2	NA	TRBJ2-3	CASTPQLAGVTDTQYF	TGTGCCAGCACCCCACAACTAGCGGGAGTAACAGATACGCAGTATTTT
NA	TRBV15	NA	TRBJ2-2	CATSRGAGELFF	TGTGCCACCAGCAGAGGGGCCGGGGAGCTGTTTTTT
TRBD2	TRBV11-2	NA	TRBJ2-1	CASSSVSGRAGPGEQFF	TGTGCCAGCAGTTCGGTTAGCGGGAGGGCCGGTCCTGGTGAGCAGTTCTTC
NA	TRBV19	NA	TRBJ2-3	CASRREATDTQYF	TGTGCCAGTAGACGGGAAGCCACAGATACGCAGTATTTT
NA	TRBV5-4	NA	TRBJ2-7	CASSSVPGPQLDEQYF	TGTGCCAGCAGCTCGGTCCCGGGACCCCAACTGGACGAGCAGTACTTC
NA	TRBV19	NA	TRBJ2-7	CASSMGGGSHYEQYF	TGTGCCAGTAGTATGGGAGGGGGGAGCCACTACGAGCAGTACTTC
NA	TRBV6-5	NA	TRBJ2-7	CASSVGERQYF	TGTGCCAGCAGTGTGGGCGAGCGGCAGTACTTC
TRBD1	TRBV28	NA	TRBJ1-4	CASSPSRGTGREKLFF	TGTGCCAGCAGTCCATCCCGGGGGACAGGCAGAGAAAAACTGTTTTTT
NA	TRBV14	NA	TRBJ1-2	CASSRDLGGYTF	TGTGCCAGCAGCCGCGATTTGGGTGGCTACACCTTC
TRBD1	TRBV2	NA	TRBJ1-4	CASSYRGGWEKLFF	TGTGCCAGCAGTTACAGGGGTGGGTGGGAAAAACTGTTTTTT
NA	TRBV7-8	NA	TRBJ2-5	CASRQSGSTQYF	TGTGCCAGCAGACAAAGCGGGTCGACCCAGTACTTC
NA	TRBV27	NA	TRBJ1-5	CANNRAVYSNQPQHF	TGTGCCAACAATAGAGCCGTTTATAGCAATCAGCCCCAGCATTTT
NA	TRBV18	NA	TRBJ2-3	CASSTGEVTQYF	TGTGCCAGCTCAACAGGAGAGGTTACGCAGTATTTT
NA	TRBV7-8	few	TRBJ1-3	CASSPQSWQPGNTIYF	TGTGCCAGCAGCCCCCAGTCCTGGCAGCCTGGGAACACCATATATTTT